This T cell receptor beta chain is drawn from a study of blood T cell repertoires in COVID-19. Assay used: immunoSEQ multiplex PCR; TCRdb lists only in-frame clones, some missing. The table records approximately 150,000 clones, 84% of them present only once. The CDR3 sequence is 16 residues long. V lost 0 bases and J lost 4; bases outside the gene matches: 6. Germline-derived CDR1 and CDR2 are SGHVS and FNYEAQ. The genes are TRBV7-6 and TRBJ2-3; 8 nucleotides agree with TRBD2. Material: peripheral blood. The TCR originated in a woman between 45 and 60 years old in a cohort sampled during active or convalescent COVID-19. The CDR3 protein is CASSLATGGSADTQYF. The DNA for the CDR3 is TGTGCCAGCAGCTTAGCGACGGGGGGGTCCGCAGATACGCAGTATTTT.